This TCR beta chain emerged from a study of response to subunit inactivated influenza vaccine. Points from the study as a whole: Authors suggested each seasonal influenza vaccination recruits few new T cells.

This clonotype was counted only a few times. The target antigen is unknown. CDR3 length: 15 residues. Trimming shortened V by 0 bases and J by 0 bases, and 8 bases separated the two germline ends. Germline V CDR1 and CDR2: SEHNR, FQNEAQ (reference sequence). TCRdb re-analysed the RT-PCR reads in MiXCR, keeping a single row per CDR3 protein. Seen here are about 780,000 distinct CDR3 sequences, less than 20% observed once, and the top ten hold approximately 10%. The chain uses TRBV7-9 and TRBJ2-5, with D maybe TRBD1 (5 bases). The sequence came from a man between 50 and 59 years old who received an inactivated influenza vaccine. This specimen was PBMCs from blood, taken 4 to 6 days after vaccination. The CDR3 reads CASSLAETDQETQYF. The CDR3 nucleotides read TGTGCCAGCAGCTTAGCTGAGACAGACCAAGAGACCCAGTACTTC.